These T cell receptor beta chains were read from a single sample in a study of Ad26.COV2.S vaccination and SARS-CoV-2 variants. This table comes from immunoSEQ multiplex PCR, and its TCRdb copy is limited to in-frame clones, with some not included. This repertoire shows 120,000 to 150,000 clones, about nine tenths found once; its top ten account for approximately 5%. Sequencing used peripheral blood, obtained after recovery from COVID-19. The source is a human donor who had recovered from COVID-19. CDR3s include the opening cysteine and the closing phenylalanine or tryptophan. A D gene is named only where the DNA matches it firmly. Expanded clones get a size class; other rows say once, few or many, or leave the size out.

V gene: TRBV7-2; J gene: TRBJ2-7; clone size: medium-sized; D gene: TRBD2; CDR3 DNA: TGTGCCAGCAGCTTTCAGCGGGGGATCTACGAGCAGTACTTC; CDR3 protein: CASSFQRGIYEQYF
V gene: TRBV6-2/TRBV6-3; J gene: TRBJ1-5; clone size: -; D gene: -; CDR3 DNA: TGTGCCAGCAGCTCCGGACCCAATCAGCCCCAGCATTTT; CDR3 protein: CASSSGPNQPQHF
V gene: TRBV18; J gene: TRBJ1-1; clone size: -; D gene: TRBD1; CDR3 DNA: TGTGCCAGCGCTCCTCAGGGGGGTACCACTGAAGCTTTCTTT; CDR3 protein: CASAPQGGTTEAFF
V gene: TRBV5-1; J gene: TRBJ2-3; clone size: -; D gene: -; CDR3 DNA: TGCGCCAGCAGCTTTCTTACAACTAGAGCTAGCACAGATACGCAGTATTTT; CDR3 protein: CASSFLTTRASTDTQYF
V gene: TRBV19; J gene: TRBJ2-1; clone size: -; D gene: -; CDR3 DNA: TGTGCCAGTAGTATCGGCGGATCCTACAATGAGCAGTTCTTC; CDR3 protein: CASSIGGSYNEQFF
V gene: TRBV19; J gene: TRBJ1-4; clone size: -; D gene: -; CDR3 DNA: TGTGCCAGTAGTATCTTCCCGGGAAAGGAAAAACTGTTTTTT; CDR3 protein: CASSIFPGKEKLFF
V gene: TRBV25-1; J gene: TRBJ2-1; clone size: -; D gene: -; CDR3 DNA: TGTGCCAGCAGTGAACTCGGGGGCTTAAATGAGCAGTTCTTC; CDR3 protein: CASSELGGLNEQFF
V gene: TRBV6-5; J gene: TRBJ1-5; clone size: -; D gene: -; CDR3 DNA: TGTGCCAGCAGTTACGGAGGGGGGAGCAATCAGCCCCAGCATTTT; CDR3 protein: CASSYGGGSNQPQHF
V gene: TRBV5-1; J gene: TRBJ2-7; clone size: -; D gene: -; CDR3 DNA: TGCGCCAGCAGGACGACAGATTCCTACGAGCAGTACTTC; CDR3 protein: CASRTTDSYEQYF
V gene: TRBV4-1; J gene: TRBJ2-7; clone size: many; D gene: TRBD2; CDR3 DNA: TGCGCCAGCAGCGCCCAGAGCGGGGCGCCTGACGAGCAGTACTTC; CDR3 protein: CASSAQSGAPDEQYF
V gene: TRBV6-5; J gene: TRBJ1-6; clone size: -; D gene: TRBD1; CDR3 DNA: TGTGCCAGCAGTTACTCAGGGACAGCTTATAATTCACCCCTCCACTTT; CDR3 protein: CASSYSGTAYNSPLHF